A single T cell receptor (beta chain) is shown here with its context. Its target is not known. This entry is derived from a study of cytomegalovirus exposure and HLA in healthy donors. At the level of the study: About 80 million unique TCRs from HLA-typed donors made up an early data release. The study, taken as a whole, reports: Analysis performed later showed TCR beta chains linked to HLA being more clonally expanded than equally common others. Previously analyzed data showed that most TCR beta V segments were productive at a frequency of about 87% or about 30%. One cluster of highly shared sequence variants probably arose as a sequencing artifact.

This CDR3 spans 14 amino acids. V lost 0 bases, J lost 2 bases, and 8 bases lay in between. CDR1 and CDR2 (germline): LNHNV, YYDKDF (reference sequence). PCR was performed using 60 Vbeta and 13 Jbeta primers. Using immunoSEQ multiplex PCR, the repertoire was profiled, and TCRdb retains in-frame clones only, with some absent. The repertoire holds about 230,000 clones, with about 85% as singletons. The sample taken for sequencing was PBMCs. The V call is TRBV15, the J call TRBJ2-7; D unclear. This clonotype was obtained from a girl aged 2 to 10 in good health and CMV-seronegative. In DNA form, the CDR3 reads TGTGCCACCAGCAGAGAGACTGCTACCTACGAGCAGTACTTC. This codes for CATSRETATYEQYF. Full variable domain (outside the CDR3, taken from reference TRBV15 and TRBJ2-7): DAMVIQNPRYQVTQFGKPVTLSCSQTLNHNVMYWYQQKSSQAPKLLFHYYDKDFNNEADTPDNFQSRRPNTSFCFLDIRSPGLGDTAMYLCATSRETATYEQYFGPGTRLTVT.